Listed here is a single T cell receptor beta chain. Measured with immunoSEQ multiplex PCR; TCRdb has only the in-frame clones, and not every one. Here the sample spans 180,000 or so clones, about 80% being singletons. The data derive from a study of blood T cell repertoires in COVID-19. Looked up from germline, CDR1 is SGHRS and CDR2 is YFSETQ. The CDR3 totals 16 residues. V shed 2 bases and J 1 base; nucleotides not matched to a gene: 2. The chain is built from TRBV5-1 and TRBJ2-2; 10 nucleotides line up with TRBD2. Specimen: peripheral blood. This clonotype was obtained from a human donor with acute or convalescent COVID-19. The donor label of this sample is uncertain. This chain's CDR3 is CASSFLAGVNTGELFF. CDR3 DNA: TGCGCCAGCAGCTTCCTAGCGGGGGTGAACACCGGGGAGCTGTTTTTT.